This T cell receptor (beta chain) was profiled in a study of blood T cell repertoires in COVID-19. The wider study: Material from acute and convalescent COVID-19 was sourced from the United States, Italy and Spain. The cDNA or gDNA used as material had been derived from T cells, B-cell-depleted T cells, or PBMCs.

This CDR3 contains 13 residues. Looked up from germline, CDR1 is SGHDN and CDR2 is FVKESK. In the original analysis: Amplification of reference gene primers provided the estimated nucleated cell counts. Profiled with immunoSEQ multiplex PCR; TCRdb holds only in-frame clones, not every one. V and J calls and clone size are copied from that table; D and trimming were computed from the DNA. The sample has around 250,000 clones, 86% seen once. Remarks on this clone: A junction end diverges from the germline sequence, so it may reflect a read error.

The sequenced sample consisted of peripheral blood. This TCR came from a man between 25 and 39 years old who had recovered from COVID-19. The chain carries TRBV14 and TRBJ1-2, with a possible D match to TRBD1 (5 bases). The chain's CDR3 is CASSQDSQGRLSF. In DNA form, the CDR3 reads TGTGCCAGCAGCCAAGACTCGCAGGGTCGTCTTTCTTTC.